The entry below describes one TCR beta chain. The source of the sample is a study of blood T cell repertoires in COVID-19. Study summary: Both acute and convalescent COVID-19 samples were obtained from the United States, Italy and Spain. From T cells, B-cell-depleted T cells, or PBMCs came the material, which was cDNA or gDNA.

CDR1 and CDR2 from the germline V gene are MNHNS and SASEGT. The J segment lost 4 bases and the V segment lost 3 bases, leaving 5 bases of the junction unmatched. This CDR3 spans 15 amino acids. Profiled with immunoSEQ multiplex PCR; TCRdb holds only in-frame clones, not every one. The sample has about 290,000 clones, around 81% seen once. Sequencing used peripheral blood. The chain joins TRBV6-1 to TRBJ1-4, with 7 bases fitting TRBD1. This TCR was sampled from a woman between 50 and 59 years old with active or convalescent COVID-19. CDR3 loop: CASSETGQLNEKLFF. CDR3 DNA sequence: TGTGCCAGCAGTGAGACAGGGCAGCTTAATGAAAAACTGTTTTTT.